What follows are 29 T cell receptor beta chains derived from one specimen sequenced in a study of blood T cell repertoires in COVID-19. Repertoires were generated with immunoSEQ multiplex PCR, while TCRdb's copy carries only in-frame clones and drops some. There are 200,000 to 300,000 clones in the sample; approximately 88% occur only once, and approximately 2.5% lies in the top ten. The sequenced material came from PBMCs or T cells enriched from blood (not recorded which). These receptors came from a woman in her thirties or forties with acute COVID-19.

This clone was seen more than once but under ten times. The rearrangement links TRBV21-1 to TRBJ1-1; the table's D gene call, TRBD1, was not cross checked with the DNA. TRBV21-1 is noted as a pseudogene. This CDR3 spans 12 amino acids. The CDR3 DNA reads TGTGCCGGCGGACAGATCCCCACTGAAGCTTTCTTT. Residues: CAGGQIPTEAFF.

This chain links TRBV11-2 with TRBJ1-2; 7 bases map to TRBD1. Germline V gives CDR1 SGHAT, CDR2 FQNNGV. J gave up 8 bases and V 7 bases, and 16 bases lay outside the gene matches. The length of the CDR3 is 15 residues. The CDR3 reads CASNSGGQRKEGYTF. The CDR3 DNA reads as TGTGCCAGCAACTCAGGGGGACAGAGGAAGGAAGGCTACACCTTC.

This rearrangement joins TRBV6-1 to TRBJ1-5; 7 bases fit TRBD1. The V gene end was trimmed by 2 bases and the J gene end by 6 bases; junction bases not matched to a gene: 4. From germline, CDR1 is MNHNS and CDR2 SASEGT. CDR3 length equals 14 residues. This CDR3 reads CASSERQGGQPQHF. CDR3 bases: TGTGCCAGCAGTGAAAGACAGGGCGGTCAGCCCCAGCATTTT.

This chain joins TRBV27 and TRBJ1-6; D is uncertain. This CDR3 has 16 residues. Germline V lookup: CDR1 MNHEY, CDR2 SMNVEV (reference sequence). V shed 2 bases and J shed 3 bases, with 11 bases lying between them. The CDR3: CASSLAQLSYNSPLHF. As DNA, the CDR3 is TGTGCCAGCAGTTTAGCACAGTTAAGCTATAATTCACCCCTCCACTTT.

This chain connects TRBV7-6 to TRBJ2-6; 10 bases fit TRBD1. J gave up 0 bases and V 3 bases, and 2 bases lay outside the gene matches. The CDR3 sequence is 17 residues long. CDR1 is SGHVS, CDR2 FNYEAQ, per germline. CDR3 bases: TGTGCCAGCAGCTTGGGACAGGGGAACTCTGGGGCCAACGTCCTGACTTTC. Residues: CASSLGQGNSGANVLTF. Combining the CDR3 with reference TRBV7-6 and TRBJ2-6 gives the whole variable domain GAGVSQSPRYKVTKRGQDVALRCDPISGHVSLYWYRQALGQGPEFLTYFNYEAQQDKSGLPNDRFSAERPEGSISTLTIQRTEQRDSAMYRCASSLGQGNSGANVLTFGAGSRLTVL.

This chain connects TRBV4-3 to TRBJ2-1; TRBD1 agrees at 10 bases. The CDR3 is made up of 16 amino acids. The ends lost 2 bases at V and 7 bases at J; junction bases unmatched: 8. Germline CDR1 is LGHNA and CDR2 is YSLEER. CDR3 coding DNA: TGCGCCAGCAGCCAAACCGGGACAGGGGAGGGTAATGAGCAGTTCTTC. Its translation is CASSQTGTGEGNEQFF.

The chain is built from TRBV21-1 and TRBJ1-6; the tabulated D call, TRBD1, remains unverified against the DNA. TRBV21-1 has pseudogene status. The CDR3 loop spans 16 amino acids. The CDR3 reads CASSKGLTGEVSPLHF. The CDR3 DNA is TGTGCCAGCAGCAAAGGCCTGACAGGGGAGGTTTCACCCCTCCACTTT.

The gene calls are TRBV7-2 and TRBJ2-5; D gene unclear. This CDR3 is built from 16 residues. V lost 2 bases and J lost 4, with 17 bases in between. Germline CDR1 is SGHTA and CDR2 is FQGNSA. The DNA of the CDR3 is TGTGCCAGCAGCTTATCGCCGGGTCTAGGCGGAGAGACCCAGTACTTC. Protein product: CASSLSPGLGGETQYF.

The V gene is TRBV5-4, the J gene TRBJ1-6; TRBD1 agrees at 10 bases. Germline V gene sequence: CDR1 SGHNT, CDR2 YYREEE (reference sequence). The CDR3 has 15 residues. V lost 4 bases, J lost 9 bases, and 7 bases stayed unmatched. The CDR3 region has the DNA TGTGCCAGCAGCCGACAGGGGGCTGATAGTTCACCCCTCCACTTT. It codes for CASSRQGADSSPLHF.

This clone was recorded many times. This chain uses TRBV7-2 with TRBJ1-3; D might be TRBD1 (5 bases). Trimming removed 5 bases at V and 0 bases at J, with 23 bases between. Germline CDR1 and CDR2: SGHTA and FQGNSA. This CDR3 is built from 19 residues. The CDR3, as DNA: TGTGCCAGCAGCCCCGCCAGTAGGAGGAGGGGATTCTCTGGAAACACCATATATTTT. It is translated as CASSPASRRRGFSGNTIYF.

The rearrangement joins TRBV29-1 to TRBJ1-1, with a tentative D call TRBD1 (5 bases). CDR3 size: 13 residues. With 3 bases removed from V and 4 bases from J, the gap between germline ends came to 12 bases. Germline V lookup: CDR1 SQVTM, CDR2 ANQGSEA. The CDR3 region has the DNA TGCAGCGTTGATACGGGGGGGGGCACTGAAGCTTTCTTT. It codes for CSVDTGGGTEAFF.

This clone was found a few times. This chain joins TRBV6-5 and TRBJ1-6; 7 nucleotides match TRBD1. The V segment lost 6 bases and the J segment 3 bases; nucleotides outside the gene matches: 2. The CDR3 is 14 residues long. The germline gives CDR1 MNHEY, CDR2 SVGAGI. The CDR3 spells CASRGTDYNSPLHF. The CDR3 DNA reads TGTGCCAGCAGGGGGACAGACTATAATTCACCCCTCCACTTT.

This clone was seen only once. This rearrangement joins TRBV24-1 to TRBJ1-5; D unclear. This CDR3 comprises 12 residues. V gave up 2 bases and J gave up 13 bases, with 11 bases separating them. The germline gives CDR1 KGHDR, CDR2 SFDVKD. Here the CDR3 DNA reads TGTGCCACCAGTGATTCGGGTGGATCACAGCATTTT. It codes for CATSDSGGSQHF.

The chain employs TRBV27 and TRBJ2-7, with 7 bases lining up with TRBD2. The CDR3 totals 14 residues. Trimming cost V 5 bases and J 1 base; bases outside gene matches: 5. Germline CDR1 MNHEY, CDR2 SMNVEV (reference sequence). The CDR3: CASSRFSGSYEQYV. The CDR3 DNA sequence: TGTGCCAGCAGTAGATTTAGCGGGTCCTACGAGCAGTACGTC.

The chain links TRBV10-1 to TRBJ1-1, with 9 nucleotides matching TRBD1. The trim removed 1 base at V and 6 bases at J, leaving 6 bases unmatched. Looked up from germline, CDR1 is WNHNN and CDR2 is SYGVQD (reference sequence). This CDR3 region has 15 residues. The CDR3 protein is CASSEFGTGRSEAFF. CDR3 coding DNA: TGCGCCAGCAGTGAGTTCGGGACAGGGCGTTCTGAAGCTTTCTTT.

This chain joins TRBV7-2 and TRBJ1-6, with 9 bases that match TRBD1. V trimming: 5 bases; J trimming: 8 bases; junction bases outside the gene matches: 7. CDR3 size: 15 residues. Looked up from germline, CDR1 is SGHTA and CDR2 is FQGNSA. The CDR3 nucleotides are TGTGCCAGCAGCATGGGACAGGGAGGTTATTCACCCCTCCACTTT. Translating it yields CASSMGQGGYSPLHF.

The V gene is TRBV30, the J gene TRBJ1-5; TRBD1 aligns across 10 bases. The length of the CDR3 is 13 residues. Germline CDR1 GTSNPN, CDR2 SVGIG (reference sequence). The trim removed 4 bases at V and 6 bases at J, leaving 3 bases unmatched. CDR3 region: CAWTGQGGQPQHF. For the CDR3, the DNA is TGTGCCTGGACCGGACAGGGGGGTCAGCCCCAGCATTTT.

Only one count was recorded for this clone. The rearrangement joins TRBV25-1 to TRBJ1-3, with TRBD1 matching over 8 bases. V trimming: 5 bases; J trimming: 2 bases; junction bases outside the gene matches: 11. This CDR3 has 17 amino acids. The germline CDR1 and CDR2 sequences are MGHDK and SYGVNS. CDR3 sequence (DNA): TGTGCCAGCAGTTCCCCCTGGACAGGGCGCCCTGGAAACACCATATATTTT. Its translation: CASSSPWTGRPGNTIYF.

The CDR3 is CASSDNGQGVGYTF. The CDR3 nucleotides read TGCGCCAGCAGTGATAACGGACAGGGAGTGGGCTACACCTTC. The rearrangement joins TRBV10-2 to TRBJ1-2; 8 nucleotides line up with TRBD1. This CDR3 has 14 amino acids. Unmatched junction bases numbered 8, after V lost 3 bases and J lost 8 bases. The germline V gene encodes CDR1 WSHSY and CDR2 SAAADI.

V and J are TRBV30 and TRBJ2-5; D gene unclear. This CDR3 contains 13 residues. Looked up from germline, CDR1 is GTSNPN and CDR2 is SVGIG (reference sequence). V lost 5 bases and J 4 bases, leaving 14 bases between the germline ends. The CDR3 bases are TGTGCCTGGTGCCCCACCGAGCGAGAGACCCAGTACTTC. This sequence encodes CAWCPTERETQYF.

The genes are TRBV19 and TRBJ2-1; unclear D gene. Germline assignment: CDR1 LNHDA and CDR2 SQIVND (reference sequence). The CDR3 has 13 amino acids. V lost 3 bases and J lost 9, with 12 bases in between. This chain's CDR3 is CASSMARGAEQFF. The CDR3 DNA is TGTGCCAGTAGTATGGCTCGAGGAGCTGAGCAGTTCTTC.

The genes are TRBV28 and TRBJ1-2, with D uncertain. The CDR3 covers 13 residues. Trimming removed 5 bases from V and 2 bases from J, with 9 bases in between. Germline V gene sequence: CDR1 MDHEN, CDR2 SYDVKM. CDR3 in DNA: TGTGCCAGCAGTCCCCCCGCGAACTATGGCTACACCTTC. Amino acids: CASSPPANYGYTF.

The chain's CDR3 is CASSQAGVVEQYV. CDR3 coding DNA: TGTGCCAGCTCCCAAGCGGGAGTAGTCGAGCAGTACGTC. The chain carries TRBV18 and TRBJ2-7; 8 bases line up with TRBD2. The germline gives CDR1 KGHSH, CDR2 LQKENI. Germline trimming cut 6 bases from V and 6 bases from J; bases unmatched to any gene: 7. This CDR3 is 13 amino acids long.

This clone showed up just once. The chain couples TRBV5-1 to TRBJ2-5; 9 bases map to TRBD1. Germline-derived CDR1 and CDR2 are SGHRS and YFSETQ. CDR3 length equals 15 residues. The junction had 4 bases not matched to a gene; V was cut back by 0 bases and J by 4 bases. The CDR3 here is CASSLEYRGRETQYF. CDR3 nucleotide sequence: TGCGCCAGCAGCTTGGAATACAGGGGGCGAGAGACCCAGTACTTC.

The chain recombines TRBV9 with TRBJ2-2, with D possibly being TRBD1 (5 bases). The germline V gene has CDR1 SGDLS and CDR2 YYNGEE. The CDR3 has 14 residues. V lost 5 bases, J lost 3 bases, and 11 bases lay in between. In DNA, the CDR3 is TGTGCCAGCAGAAGGGGTTGGGACACCGGGGAGCTGTTTTTT. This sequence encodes CASRRGWDTGELFF.

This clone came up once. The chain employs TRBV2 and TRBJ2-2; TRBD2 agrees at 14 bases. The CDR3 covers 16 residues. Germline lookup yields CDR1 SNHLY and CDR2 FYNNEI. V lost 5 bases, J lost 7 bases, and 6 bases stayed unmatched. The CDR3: CASSSGTSGSGGELFF. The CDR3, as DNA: TGTGCCAGCAGTTCCGGGACTAGCGGGAGTGGCGGGGAGCTGTTTTTT.

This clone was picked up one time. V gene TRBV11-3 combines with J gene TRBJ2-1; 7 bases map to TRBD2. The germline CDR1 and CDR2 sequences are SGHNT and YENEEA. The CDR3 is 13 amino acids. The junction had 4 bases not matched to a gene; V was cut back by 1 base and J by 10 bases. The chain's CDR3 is CASSLVPGGEQFF. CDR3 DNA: TGTGCCAGCAGCTTAGTGCCGGGAGGAGAGCAGTTCTTC.

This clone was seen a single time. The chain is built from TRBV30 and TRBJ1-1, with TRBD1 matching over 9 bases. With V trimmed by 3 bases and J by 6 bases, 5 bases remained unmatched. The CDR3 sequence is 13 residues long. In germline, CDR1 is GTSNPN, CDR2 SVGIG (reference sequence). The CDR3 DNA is TGTGCCTGGAGCCAGGGACAGGGCGCTGAAGCTTTCTTT. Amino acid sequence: CAWSQGQGAEAFF.

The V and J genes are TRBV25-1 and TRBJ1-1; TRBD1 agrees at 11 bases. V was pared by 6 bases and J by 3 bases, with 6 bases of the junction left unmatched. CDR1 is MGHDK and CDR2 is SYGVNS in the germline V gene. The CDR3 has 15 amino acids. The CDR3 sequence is CASRGTGGRDTEAFF. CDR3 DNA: TGTGCCAGCAGGGGGACAGGGGGTCGGGACACTGAAGCTTTCTTT.